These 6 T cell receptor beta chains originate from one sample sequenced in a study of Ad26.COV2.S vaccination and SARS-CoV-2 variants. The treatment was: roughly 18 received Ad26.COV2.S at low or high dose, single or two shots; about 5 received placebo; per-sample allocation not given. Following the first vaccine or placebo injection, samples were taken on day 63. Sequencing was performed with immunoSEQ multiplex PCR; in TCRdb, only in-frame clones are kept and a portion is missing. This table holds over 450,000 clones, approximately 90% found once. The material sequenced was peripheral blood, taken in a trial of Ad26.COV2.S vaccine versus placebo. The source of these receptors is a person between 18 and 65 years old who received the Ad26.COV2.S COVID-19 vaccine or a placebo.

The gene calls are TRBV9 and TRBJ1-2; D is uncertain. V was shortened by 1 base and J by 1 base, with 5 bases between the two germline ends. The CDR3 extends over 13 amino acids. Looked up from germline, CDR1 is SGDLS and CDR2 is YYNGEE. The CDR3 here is CASSVSLNYGYTF. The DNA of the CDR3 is TGTGCCAGCAGCGTAAGTCTTAACTATGGCTACACCTTC.

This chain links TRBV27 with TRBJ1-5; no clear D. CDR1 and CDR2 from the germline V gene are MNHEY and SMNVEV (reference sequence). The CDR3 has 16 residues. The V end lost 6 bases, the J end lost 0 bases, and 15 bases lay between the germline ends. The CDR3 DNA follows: TGTGCCAGCAGGGCAGGCACGGTTTTTAGCAATCAGCCCCAGCATTTT. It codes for CASRAGTVFSNQPQHF.

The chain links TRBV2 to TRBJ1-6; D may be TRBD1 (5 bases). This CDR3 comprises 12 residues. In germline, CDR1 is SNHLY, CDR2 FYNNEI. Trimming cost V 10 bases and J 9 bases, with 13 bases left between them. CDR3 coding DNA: TGTGCCACCGGGGCCCCGGCTTCACCCCTCCACTTT. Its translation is CATGAPASPLHF.

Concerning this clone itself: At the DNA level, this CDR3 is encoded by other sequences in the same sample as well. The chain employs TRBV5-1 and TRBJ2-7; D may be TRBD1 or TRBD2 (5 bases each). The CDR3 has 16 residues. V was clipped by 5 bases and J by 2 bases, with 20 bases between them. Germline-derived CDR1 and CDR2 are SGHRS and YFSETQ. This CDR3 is CASSPLPGQGTYEQYF. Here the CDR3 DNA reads TGCGCCAGCAGTCCCCTTCCGGGGCAGGGTACCTACGAGCAGTACTTC.

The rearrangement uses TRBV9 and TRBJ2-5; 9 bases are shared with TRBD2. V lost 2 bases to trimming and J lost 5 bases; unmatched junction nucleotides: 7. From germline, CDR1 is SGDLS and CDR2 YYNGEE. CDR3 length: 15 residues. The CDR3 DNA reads TGTGCCAGCAGCGTTAGCGGGAGTGTGTGGGAGACCCAGTACTTC. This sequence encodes CASSVSGSVWETQYF.

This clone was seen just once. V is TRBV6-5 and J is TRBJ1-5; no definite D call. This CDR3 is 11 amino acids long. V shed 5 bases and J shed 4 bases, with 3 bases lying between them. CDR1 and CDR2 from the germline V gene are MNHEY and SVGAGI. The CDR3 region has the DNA TGTGCCAGCAGTAAAAATCAGCCCCAGCATTTT. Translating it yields CASSKNQPQHF.